Below are 6 T cell receptor beta chains sequenced from a single sample in a study of monozygotic twins with inflammatory bowel disease. TCRdb re-called the 5' RACE reads; every CDR3 protein appears as one record, without DNA. This sample's table reports fewer than 150,000 distinct CDR3 sequences. The sequenced sample was blood. Receptors originate from a human donor with ulcerative colitis or Crohn's disease, or a healthy co-twin of an affected twin (not recorded which).

The chain couples TRBV6-2 or TRBV6-3 to TRBJ2-7; TCRdb returns TRBD1, unconfirmable since there is no DNA. CDR3 length: 14 residues. Germline CDR1 MNHEY, CDR2 SVGEGT. The CDR3 region is CASSYRGTGGISGF.

The chain recombines TRBV4-3 with TRBJ2-7. This CDR3 contains 16 residues. Looked up from germline, CDR1 is LGHNA and CDR2 is YSLEER. The CDR3 loop reads CASSQDYSASSYEQYF.

V usage is TRBV11-2 and J usage is TRBJ2-7; lacking DNA, the TRBD2 call made by TCRdb goes unchecked. The length of the CDR3 is 15 residues. The germline V gene encodes CDR1 SGHAT and CDR2 FQNNGV. CDR3 amino acids: CASSAADLLSYEQYF.

This CDR3 reads CASSFIYEQYF. This chain joins TRBV7-2 and TRBJ2-7. Germline V gene lookup returns CDR1 SGHTA and CDR2 FQGNSA. The length of the CDR3 is 11 residues.

J is TRBJ2-3 and V is TRBV6-2 or TRBV6-3; the TCRdb D gene call, TRBD1, has no DNA to confirm it. The CDR3 has 15 residues. Germline CDR1 and CDR2: MNHEY and SVGEGT. CDR3 protein: CASSSTGAGPDTQYF.

The chain links TRBV7-2 to TRBJ2-4; checking the TCRdb D call of TRBD1 is not possible without DNA. CDR1 is SGHTA, CDR2 FQGNSA, per germline. CDR3 length equals 18 residues. CDR3 protein: CASSLSTDRFLAKNIQYF.